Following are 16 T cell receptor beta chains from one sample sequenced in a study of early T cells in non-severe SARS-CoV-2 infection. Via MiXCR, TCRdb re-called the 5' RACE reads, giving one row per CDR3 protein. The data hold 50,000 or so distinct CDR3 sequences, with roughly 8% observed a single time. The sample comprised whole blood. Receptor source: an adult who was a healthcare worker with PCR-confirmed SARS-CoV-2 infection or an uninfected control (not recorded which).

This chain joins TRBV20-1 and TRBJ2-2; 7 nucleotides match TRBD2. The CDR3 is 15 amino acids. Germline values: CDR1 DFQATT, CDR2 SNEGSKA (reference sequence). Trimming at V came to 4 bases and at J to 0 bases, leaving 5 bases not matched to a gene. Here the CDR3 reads CSATGGISNTGELFF. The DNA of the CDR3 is TGCAGTGCTACGGGAGGAATCTCGAACACCGGGGAGCTGTTTTTT.

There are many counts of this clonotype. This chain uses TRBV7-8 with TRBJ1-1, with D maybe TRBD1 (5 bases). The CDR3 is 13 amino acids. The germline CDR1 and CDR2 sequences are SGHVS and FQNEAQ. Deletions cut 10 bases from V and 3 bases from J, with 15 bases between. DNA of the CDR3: TGTGCCACCAATAAGGGACTGGACACTGAAGCTTTCTTT. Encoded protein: CATNKGLDTEAFF.

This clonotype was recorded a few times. The CDR3 DNA follows: TGTGCCAGTACCTTATCCCTCTCCTACAATGAGCAGTTCTTC. This codes for CASTLSLSYNEQFF. The chain employs TRBV19 and TRBJ2-1, with D uncertain. CDR1 is LNHDA and CDR2 is SQIVND in the germline V gene (reference sequence). This CDR3 is built from 14 residues. V was shortened by 7 bases and J by 0 bases, with 10 bases between the two germline ends.

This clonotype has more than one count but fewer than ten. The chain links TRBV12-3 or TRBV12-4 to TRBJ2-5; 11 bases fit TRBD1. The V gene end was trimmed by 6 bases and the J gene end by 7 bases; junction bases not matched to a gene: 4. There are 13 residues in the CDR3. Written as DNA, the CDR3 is TGTGCCAGCAGCTCGGGACAGGGGGTGACCCAGTACTTC. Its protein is CASSSGQGVTQYF.

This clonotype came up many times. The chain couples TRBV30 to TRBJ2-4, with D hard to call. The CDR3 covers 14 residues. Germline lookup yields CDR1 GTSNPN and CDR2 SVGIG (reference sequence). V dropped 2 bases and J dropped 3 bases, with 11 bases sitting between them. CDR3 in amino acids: CAWSPGVGKNIQYF. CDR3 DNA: TGTGCCTGGAGTCCAGGCGTTGGCAAAAACATTCAGTACTTC. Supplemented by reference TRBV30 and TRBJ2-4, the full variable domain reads SQTIHQWPATLVQPVGSPLSLECTVEGTSNPNLYWYRQAAGRGLQLLFYSVGIGQISSEVPQNLSASRPQDRQFILSSKKLLLSDSGFYLCAWSPGVGKNIQYFGAGTRLSVL.

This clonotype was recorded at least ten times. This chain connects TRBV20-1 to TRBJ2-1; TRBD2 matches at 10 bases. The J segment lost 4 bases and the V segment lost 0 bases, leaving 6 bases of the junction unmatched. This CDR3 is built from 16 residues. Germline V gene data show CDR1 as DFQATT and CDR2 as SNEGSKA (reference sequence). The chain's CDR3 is CSARDRIAGGYNEQFF. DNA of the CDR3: TGCAGTGCTAGAGATCGTATAGCGGGAGGATACAATGAGCAGTTCTTC.

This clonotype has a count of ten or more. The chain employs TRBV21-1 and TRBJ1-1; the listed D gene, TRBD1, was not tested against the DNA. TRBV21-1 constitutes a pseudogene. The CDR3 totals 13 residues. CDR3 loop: CASNTQGSELAFF. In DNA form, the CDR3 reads TGTGCCAGCAATACCCAGGGCTCTGAGTTGGCTTTCTTT.

The CDR3 DNA reads as TGTGCCAGCAGCTTCCATCGACTAGCGGGGGGGCTGGATGAGCAGTTCTTC. This encodes CASSFHRLAGGLDEQFF. The rearrangement joins TRBV7-8 to TRBJ2-1; 14 bases fit TRBD2. Germline V CDR1 and CDR2: SGHVS, FQNEAQ. This CDR3 has 17 residues. Trimming removed 3 bases from V and 8 bases from J; junction bases left unmatched: 9. Full variable domain (missing parts from reference TRBV7-8 and TRBJ2-1): GAGVSQSPRYKVAKRGQDVALRCDPISGHVSLFWYQQALGQGPEFLTYFQNEAQLDKSGLPSDRFFAERPEGSVSTLKIQRTQQEDSAVYLCASSFHRLAGGLDEQFFGPGTRLTVL.

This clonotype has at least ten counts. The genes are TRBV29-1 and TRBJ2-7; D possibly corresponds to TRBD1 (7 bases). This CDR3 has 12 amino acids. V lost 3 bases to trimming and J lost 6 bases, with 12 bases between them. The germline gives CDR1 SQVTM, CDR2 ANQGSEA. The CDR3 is CSVDRGVGEQYF. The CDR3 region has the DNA TGCAGCGTTGACAGGGGGGTCGGCGAGCAGTACTTC.

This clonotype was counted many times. The CDR3 is CASSVGDRLTGELFF. The CDR3 region has the DNA TGTGCCAGCAGCGTAGGGGACAGGTTAACCGGGGAGCTGTTTTTT. The chain links TRBV9 to TRBJ2-2; the match to TRBD1 covers 8 bases. Losses at the gene ends were 0 bases for V and 5 bases for J; bases not matched to a gene: 3. Germline V gene lookup returns CDR1 SGDLS and CDR2 YYNGEE. The CDR3 spans 15 residues.

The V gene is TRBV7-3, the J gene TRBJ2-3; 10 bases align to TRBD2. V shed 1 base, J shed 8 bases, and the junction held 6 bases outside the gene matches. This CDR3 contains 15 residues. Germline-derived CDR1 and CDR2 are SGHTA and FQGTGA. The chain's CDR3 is CASSLKVAGGGTQYF. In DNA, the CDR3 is TGTGCCAGCAGCTTAAAGGTAGCGGGAGGAGGTACGCAGTATTTT.

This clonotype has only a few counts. The CDR3 nucleotides are TGTGCCACCGGACAGGGGGCAGCATACGAGCAGTACTTC. Its protein product is CATGQGAAYEQYF. V gene TRBV19 combines with J gene TRBJ2-7; 11 bases map to TRBD1. The V gene's germline CDR1 is LNHDA and CDR2 SQIVND (reference sequence). CDR3 length: 13 residues. Trimming cost V 10 bases and J 4 bases; bases outside gene matches: 6. The variable domain in full, with the rest retrieved from reference TRBV19 and TRBJ2-7, is DGGITQSPKYLFRKEGQNVTLSCEQNLNHDAMYWYRQDPGQGLRLIYYSQIVNDFQKGDIAEGYSVSREKKESFPLTVTSAQKNPTAFYLCATGQGAAYEQYFGPGTRLTVT.

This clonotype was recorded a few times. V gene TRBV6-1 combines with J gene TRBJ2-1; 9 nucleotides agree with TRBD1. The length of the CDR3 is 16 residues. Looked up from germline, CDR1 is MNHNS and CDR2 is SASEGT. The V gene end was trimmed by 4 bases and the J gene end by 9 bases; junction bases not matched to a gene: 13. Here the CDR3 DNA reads TGTGCCAGCAGTGGGACCGGGACAGGGCTCCTGGGTGAGCAGTTCTTC. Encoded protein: CASSGTGTGLLGEQFF.

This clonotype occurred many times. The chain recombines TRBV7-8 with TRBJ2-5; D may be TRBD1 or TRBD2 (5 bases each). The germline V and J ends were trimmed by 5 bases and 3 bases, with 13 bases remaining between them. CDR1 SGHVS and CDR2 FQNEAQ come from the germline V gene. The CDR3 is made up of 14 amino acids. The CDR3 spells CASSAGTGKETQYF. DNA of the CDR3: TGTGCCAGCAGCGCCGGGACGGGGAAAGAGACCCAGTACTTC.

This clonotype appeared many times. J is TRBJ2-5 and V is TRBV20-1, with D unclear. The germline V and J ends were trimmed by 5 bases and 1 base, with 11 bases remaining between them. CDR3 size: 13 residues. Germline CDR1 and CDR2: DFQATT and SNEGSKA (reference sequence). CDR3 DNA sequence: TGCAGTGCTCCTCGTGGCACCCAAGAGACCCAGTACTTC. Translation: CSAPRGTQETQYF.

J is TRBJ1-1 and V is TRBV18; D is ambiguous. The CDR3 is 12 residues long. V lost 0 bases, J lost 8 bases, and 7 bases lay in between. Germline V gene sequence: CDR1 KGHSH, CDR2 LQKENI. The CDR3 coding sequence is TGTGCCAGCTCACCACCGAGGGCCGAAGCTTTCTTT. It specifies CASSPPRAEAFF.